A single count supports the clone carrying this TCR beta chain. Antigen unknown. As for treatment: around 19 received Ad26.COV2.S at low or high dose, single or two shots; 5 received placebo; per-sample allocation not given. Day 63 after the first injection of vaccine or placebo was the sampling time. An Ad26 vector expressing Wuhan-strain SARS-CoV-2 spike served as the vaccine. This table comes from immunoSEQ multiplex PCR, and its TCRdb copy is limited to in-frame clones, with some not included. The repertoire holds about 350,000 clones, around 89% seen once, with about 4.6% in the top ten. This record comes from a study of Ad26.COV2.S vaccination and SARS-CoV-2 variants. Study information: As a participant in COV1001, the donor was in the Ad26.COV2.S trial arm. The vaccine Ad26.COV2.S was put into the muscle once, or twice with 56 days between. General study findings and limits: There was a possibility that the TCR breadth and depth analyses underestimated total T cell responses.

Germline values: CDR1 KGHDR, CDR2 SFDVKD. The CDR3 has 14 residues. V gave up 7 bases and J gave up 3 bases; unmatched junction bases: 5. The sample in question was peripheral blood, obtained in a trial of Ad26.COV2.S vaccine versus placebo. The sequence derives from a person between 18 and 65 years old who received the Ad26.COV2.S COVID-19 vaccine or a placebo. This chain links TRBV24-1 with TRBJ1-1; 9 bases line up with TRBD1. This chain's CDR3 is CATRGTGTDTEAFF. DNA of the CDR3: TGTGCCACCAGGGGGACAGGGACGGACACTGAAGCTTTCTTT.